This T cell receptor beta chain is drawn from a study of alternative splicing in chronic myeloid leukemia remission (dated by TCRdb to 2018 to 2020). With regard to the full study: RNA sequencing was used to profile peripheral blood obtained from chronic-phase CML patients at diagnosis and at remission, and the resulting profiles were compared with those of healthy donors. The female/male split was 11/5 for diagnosis samples, 8/3 for remission samples and 2/4 for controls. Trizol was used to extract total RNA from peripheral blood mononuclear cells of diagnosis, remission and control samples. Median ages of around 50 years at diagnosis, 56 to 65 at remission and around 37 for healthy controls were recorded. The paper as a whole reports these results and caveats: Strong differences in blood cell composition were observed between timepoints, with a shift from myeloid progenitor enrichment at diagnosis to mature lymphoid enrichment at remission. At remission, blood cell composition was found to be reconfigured to resemble that of lymphoid cell-enriched normal controls.

In the case of this clonotype: This clone's antigen is unknown.

Receptor amplification or capture employed bulk RNA-seq. The TruSeq Stranded RNA sample prep kit was used to generate libraries of poly-A-enriched mRNA from an input of roughly 0.9 ug total RNA. Paired-end sequencing was performed on a HiSeq 2500, with each sample sequenced in triplicate. RNA-seq read length was 125 nucleotides per mate. The source study handled its data this way. After trimming, reads were aligned to hg38 using STAR v2.7, and quality control was handled by FASTQC, RSeQC and multiqc. Salmon 0.14.1 was used to quantify gene expression levels as transcripts per million (TPM). Principal component analysis suggested that transcriptomic profiles were not driven by trial, library batch, sequencing batch, treatment regimen or sex. TCRdb reprocessed the reads and provides one entry for every CDR3 protein sequence; no DNA is given. The V and J calls here are based on TCRdb, not the publication. The sample includes under 200 distinct CDR3 sequences, with around 90% observed a single time. Roughly 19% of the sample is in the top ten clones.

The germline V gene yields SGHRS for CDR1 and YFSETQ for CDR2. The CDR3 has 18 amino acids, counting the end cysteine and phenylalanine. The DNA is unrecorded. Peripheral blood was obtained from about six healthy donors to serve as normal controls. This chain is built from TRBV5-1 and TRBJ2-1; the TCRdb D gene call, TRBD2, has no DNA to confirm it. This TCR was recovered from a person aged 30 to 50 in good health. The sample was PBMCs. CDR3 reads: CASSLNPPGTEARNEQFF.